In its sample, the clone carrying this T cell receptor (beta chain) was seen many times. Its target is not known. The library protocol tagged individual cDNA molecules with unique molecular identifiers. Via MiXCR, TCRdb re-called the 5' RACE reads, giving one row per CDR3 protein. The sample holds under 60,000 distinct CDR3 sequences; roughly 10% are singletons and the top ten take approximately 4.1%. This entry is derived from a study of early T cells in non-severe SARS-CoV-2 infection. On the study more broadly: Bulk RNA isolated from unsorted whole blood underwent sequencing; chains were not paired.

The CDR3 has 15 amino acids. With 6 bases clipped from V and 4 bases from J, the junction kept 7 bases outside the gene matches. Study findings and constraints: Matching against VDJdb likely underestimated virus-specific expansions, favoring anti-spike CD8.

The chain combines TRBV12-3 or TRBV12-4 with TRBJ1-5, with TRBD1 identical over 9 bases. The TCR sequence derives from an adult who was a healthcare worker with PCR-confirmed SARS-CoV-2 infection or an uninfected control (not recorded which). Sequenced input: whole blood. This chain's CDR3 is CASRRTGAGNQPQHF. The DNA for the CDR3 is TGTGCCAGCAGGAGGACAGGGGCGGGTAATCAGCCCCAGCATTTT.